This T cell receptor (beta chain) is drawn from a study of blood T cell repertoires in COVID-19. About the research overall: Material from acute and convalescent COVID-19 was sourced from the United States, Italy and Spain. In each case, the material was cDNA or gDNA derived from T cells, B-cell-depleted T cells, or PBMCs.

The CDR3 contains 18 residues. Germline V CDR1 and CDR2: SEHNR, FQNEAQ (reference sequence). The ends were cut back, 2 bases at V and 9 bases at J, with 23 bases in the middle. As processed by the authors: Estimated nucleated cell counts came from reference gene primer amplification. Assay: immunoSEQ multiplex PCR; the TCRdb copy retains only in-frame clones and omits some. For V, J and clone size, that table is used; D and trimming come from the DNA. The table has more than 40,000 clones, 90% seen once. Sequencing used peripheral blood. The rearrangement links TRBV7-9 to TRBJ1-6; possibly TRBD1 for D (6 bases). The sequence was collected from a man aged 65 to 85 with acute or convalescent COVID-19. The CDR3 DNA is TGTGCCAGCAGCTTAACCTCTTCAGGGGCTGGGAGTGGTTCACCCCTCCACTTT. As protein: CASSLTSSGAGSGSPLHF.